This TCR beta chain was retrieved from a study of T-cell reconstitution after alpha-beta-depleted transplantation in children. Preparing the TCRbeta library involved the use of unique molecular identifiers. One entry per CDR3 protein, called by TCRdb with MiXCR from the PCR reads. The sample gives around 360,000 distinct CDR3 sequences, 10% of which show up once; more than 2% is in the top ten. This CDR3 contains 19 residues. The germline V gene has CDR1 DFQATT and CDR2 SNEGSKA (reference sequence). V shed 3 bases and J shed 0 bases, with 24 bases lying between them. The V and J genes are TRBV20-1 and TRBJ2-1; the D gene could be TRBD1 or TRBD2 (5 bases each). The material was PBMCs from the stem cell graft donor, obtained from the stem cell graft. The source is a human donor who donated a stem cell graft to a child with acute lymphoblastic leukemia. The CDR3 DNA follows: TGCAGTGCTAGTCGGGACCCGAATTCCGGTTTTAGCTCCTACAATGAGCAGTTCTTC. As protein: CSASRDPNSGFSSYNEQFF.